The next 2 T cell receptor beta chains were all read from a single sample in a study of blood T cell repertoires in COVID-19. Data came from immunoSEQ multiplex PCR; TCRdb stores just in-frame clones and leaves some out. The sample contains roughly 250,000 clones, approximately 85% of which appear only once. The sample comprised peripheral blood. All receptors come from a human donor with COVID-19, enrolled during active disease. The donor label of this sample is uncertain.

The rearrangement links TRBV5-1 to TRBJ2-7, with 13 nucleotides matching TRBD2. With V trimmed by 0 bases and J by 0 bases, 6 bases remained unmatched. Germline V gene sequence: CDR1 SGHRS, CDR2 YFSETQ. CDR3 length: 18 amino acids. The CDR3 loop reads CASSLARTSGRASYEQYF. The CDR3 coding sequence is TGCGCCAGCAGCTTGGCCCGGACTAGCGGGAGAGCCTCCTACGAGCAGTACTTC.

This clone was picked up a small number of times. The V gene is TRBV28, the J gene TRBJ1-5; TRBD1 matches 8 bases. Germline values: CDR1 MDHEN, CDR2 SYDVKM. The CDR3 loop spans 15 amino acids. Losses at the gene ends were 3 bases for V and 6 bases for J; bases not matched to a gene: 7. The CDR3 coding sequence is TGTGCCAGCAGTTTTGCAGGGGGCGATTTTCAGCCCCAGCATTTT. It is translated as CASSFAGGDFQPQHF.